The 25 T cell receptor beta chains reported below all come from one sample, sequenced in a study of shared T cell receptors in the human thymus (dated by TCRdb to the early 2020s). Libraries were made using the immunoSEQ multiplex PCR assay. Not all clones reach the TCRdb copy of this immuneACCESS table, which keeps in-frame sequences only. Checked studies attribute under half of the gap to unresolved V genes and leave the rest unexplained. This sample lists hundreds of thousands of clones; around 87% were detected once. 0.0094% of the sample is in the top ten clones. Another study also made use of these data, one on human thymus T cells.

The sample comprised thymocytes. All receptors derive from a boy under two years old with a congenital heart defect. Donor details come from another sample of the same person, matched by shared clones.

This chain connects TRBV28 to TRBJ2-7; 10 bases agree with TRBD2. Trimming cost V 0 bases and J 5 bases; bases outside gene matches: 4. CDR1 is MDHEN, CDR2 SYDVKM, per germline. The CDR3 runs to 15 residues. CDR3 amino acids: CASSLWLAGEDEQYF. CDR3 DNA: TGTGCCAGCAGTTTATGGCTAGCGGGAGAGGACGAGCAGTACTTC.

CDR3 sequence: CASSPALTSGGTYEQYF. The DNA for the CDR3 is TGTGCCAGCAGCCCGGCTCTAACTAGCGGGGGGACCTACGAGCAGTACTTC. The rearrangement uses TRBV4-2 and TRBJ2-7; 12 bases line up with TRBD2. Germline V CDR1 and CDR2: LGHNA, YNFKEQ. The V segment lost 4 bases and the J segment 2 bases; nucleotides outside the gene matches: 9. The CDR3 has 17 residues.

This clone was recorded once. The rearrangement joins TRBV6-1 to TRBJ2-5, with D possibly being TRBD2 (5 bases). V dropped 5 bases and J dropped 5 bases, with 12 bases sitting between them. Germline CDR1 and CDR2: MNHNS and SASEGT. CDR3 length equals 13 residues. The CDR3 DNA sequence: TGTGCCAGCAGTCCCCCTAGCAGGGAGACCCAGTACTTC. It is translated as CASSPPSRETQYF.

This sequence joins TRBV27 and TRBJ1-6; D not resolved. The CDR3 extends over 18 amino acids. V was shortened by 3 bases and J by 1 base, with 16 bases between the two germline ends. Germline lookup yields CDR1 MNHEY and CDR2 SMNVEV (reference sequence). The CDR3 DNA is TGTGCCAGCAGTTTTGCAGGCAGTGTGTGGTCCTATAATTCACCCCTCCACTTT. Translated: CASSFAGSVWSYNSPLHF.

The rearrangement uses TRBV7-6 and TRBJ2-1; 11 nucleotides match TRBD2. Losses at the gene ends were 0 bases for V and 4 bases for J; bases not matched to a gene: 2. CDR3 size: 16 residues. Germline-derived CDR1 and CDR2 are SGHVS and FNYEAQ. The CDR3 is CASSLAGLADYNEQFF. Here the CDR3 DNA reads TGTGCCAGCAGCTTAGCGGGACTAGCGGATTACAATGAGCAGTTCTTC.

The rearrangement links TRBV30 to TRBJ2-1; 7 bases line up with TRBD1. V dropped 2 bases and J dropped 2; count of bases not matched to a gene: 18. Germline V gives CDR1 GTSNPN, CDR2 SVGIG (reference sequence). The CDR3 runs 19 residues. The CDR3 DNA sequence: TGTGCCTGGAGTCAACAGCCACCGAACAGGGGATATACCTACAATGAGCAGTTCTTC. Protein sequence: CAWSQQPPNRGYTYNEQFF.

The rearrangement joins TRBV6-5 to TRBJ2-3; 9 bases align to TRBD2. The germline V gene has CDR1 MNHEY and CDR2 SVGAGI. The CDR3 spans 15 residues. Trimming removed 2 bases from V and 7 bases from J; junction bases left unmatched: 7. DNA for the CDR3: TGTGCCAGCAGTTACGAGCGGGGGGACAGTAATACGCAGTATTTT. Translation: CASSYERGDSNTQYF.

With regard to this clone: Additional DNA sequences in this sample encode the identical CDR3. The V and J genes are TRBV28 and TRBJ1-5, with D possibly being TRBD1 (5 bases). The CDR3 is 15 residues long. The germline V and J ends were trimmed by 4 bases and 0 bases, with 10 bases remaining between them. The V gene's germline CDR1 is MDHEN and CDR2 SYDVKM. The CDR3 sequence is CASSSTGVSNQPQHF. CDR3 sequence (DNA): TGTGCCAGCAGTTCCACAGGCGTTAGCAATCAGCCCCAGCATTTT.

The DNA of the CDR3 is TGTGCCAGCCCCCAGCCGGAGTGGGAGGCCTCGAACACCGGGGAGCTGTTTTTT. The encoded protein is CASPQPEWEASNTGELFF. The gene calls are TRBV7-8 and TRBJ2-2, with a tentative D call TRBD2 (6 bases). The CDR3 contains 18 residues. V was pared by 8 bases and J by 0 bases, with 22 bases between. Germline V gene lookup returns CDR1 SGHVS and CDR2 FQNEAQ.

The chain joins TRBV10-3 to TRBJ1-1; TRBD1 might be the D (5 bases). The CDR3 is made up of 15 amino acids. The ends were cut back, 0 bases at V and 7 bases at J, with 15 bases in the middle. CDR1 and CDR2 (germline): ENHRY, SYGVKD. CDR3 coding DNA: TGTGCCATCAGTGAGTCCACAATACATGACAGTGAAGCTTTCTTT. It codes for CAISESTIHDSEAFF.

The V gene is TRBV9, the J gene TRBJ2-2, with a possible D match to TRBD1 (5 bases). V dropped 0 bases and J dropped 2 bases, with 11 bases sitting between them. The germline CDR1 and CDR2 sequences are SGDLS and YYNGEE. This CDR3 spans 16 amino acids. The CDR3: CASSVARGRNTGELFF. Written as DNA, the CDR3 is TGTGCCAGCAGCGTAGCAAGGGGCCGCAACACCGGGGAGCTGTTTTTT.

The chain combines TRBV28 with TRBJ1-5; maybe TRBD1 (6 bases). V was shortened by 2 bases and J by 3 bases, with 17 bases between the two germline ends. Germline values: CDR1 MDHEN, CDR2 SYDVKM. The CDR3 extends over 17 amino acids. The CDR3 DNA reads as TGTGCCAGCAGTTTAAAGGACGACAGGCGCAACAATCAGCCCCAGCATTTT. Encoded protein: CASSLKDDRRNNQPQHF.

This chain links TRBV27 with TRBJ2-7, with 15 bases identical to TRBD2. The CDR3 is 15 amino acids. Losses at the gene ends were 4 bases for V and 6 bases for J; bases not matched to a gene: 4. Germline loops: CDR1 MNHEY, CDR2 SMNVEV (reference sequence). CDR3 DNA: TGTGCCAGCAGTTGGGGACTAGCGGGAGGCCTCGAGCAGTACTTC. Translating gives CASSWGLAGGLEQYF.

The chain has TRBV27 and TRBJ1-6, with TRBD1 matching 7 bases. This CDR3 has 17 residues. The germline gives CDR1 MNHEY, CDR2 SMNVEV (reference sequence). The V gene end was trimmed by 5 bases and the J gene end by 7 bases; junction bases not matched to a gene: 14. CDR3 sequence reads: CASSTTPPGTENSPLHF. CDR3 nucleotides: TGTGCCAGCAGTACGACTCCGCCCGGGACAGAGAATTCACCCCTCCACTTT.

The V gene is TRBV5-6, the J gene TRBJ2-5, with 9 bases that match TRBD1. CDR3 size: 15 residues. The germline gives CDR1 SGHDT, CDR2 YYEEEE. V shed 4 bases and J 4 bases; nucleotides not matched to a gene: 8. The CDR3 region has the DNA TGTGCCAGCAGCCTCGAAGACAGGGGGGGAGAGACCCAGTACTTC. Protein: CASSLEDRGGETQYF.

The chain links TRBV15 to TRBJ2-5, with a possible D match to TRBD2 (5 bases). The V and J ends lost 1 base and 5 bases respectively, with 14 bases between them. The CDR3 has 15 amino acids. The germline CDR1 and CDR2 sequences are LNHNV and YYDKDF (reference sequence). In nucleotides, the CDR3 is TGTGCCACCAGCAGAGCTGCGCGGGTTTGGGAGACCCAGTACTTC. This encodes CATSRAARVWETQYF.

The chain employs TRBV5-1 and TRBJ2-1, with D perhaps TRBD1 (5 bases). V was pared by 5 bases and J by 7 bases, with 16 bases between. The CDR3 loop spans 14 amino acids. Germline values: CDR1 SGHRS, CDR2 YFSETQ. The CDR3 DNA sequence: TGCGCCAGCAGTAACGCCAACAGGTTTAATGAGCAGTTCTTC. Translated, it gives CASSNANRFNEQFF.

This chain joins TRBV19 and TRBJ2-7, with 9 bases identical to TRBD1. V lost 4 bases and J lost 1; bases outside the gene matches: 8. Germline V gives CDR1 LNHDA, CDR2 SQIVND (reference sequence). The CDR3 loop spans 16 amino acids. CDR3 coding DNA: TGTGCCAGTAGTAGTGGGGGACAGGGTGAGTCCTACGAGCAGTACTTC. This gives the protein CASSSGGQGESYEQYF.

This CDR3 reads CSVVSPRHNYGYTF. Written as DNA, the CDR3 is TGCAGCGTTGTCTCCCCGCGGCATAACTATGGCTACACCTTC. The chain joins TRBV29-1 to TRBJ1-2, with D unclear. Germline V gene lookup returns CDR1 SQVTM and CDR2 ANQGSEA. CDR3 size: 14 residues. Trimming removed 4 bases at V and 1 base at J, with 13 bases between.

The chain employs TRBV7-5 and TRBJ2-5; the table calls TRBD2, which could not be checked here. TRBV7-5 is a documented pseudogene. This CDR3 contains 16 residues. For the CDR3, the DNA is TGTGCCAGAAGCCCCGTCGAGCGGGGGGGCCGGGAGACCCAGTACTTC. The encoded protein is CARSPVERGGRETQYF.

The chain recombines TRBV14 with TRBJ1-2, with D possibly matching TRBD1 (5 bases). This CDR3 spans 16 amino acids. Per germline, CDR1 SGHDN and CDR2 FVKESK. V lost 0 bases, J lost 3 bases, and 14 bases lay in between. CDR3 sequence: CASSQDPQGPYYGYTF. CDR3 nucleotide sequence: TGTGCCAGCAGCCAAGACCCCCAGGGTCCCTACTATGGCTACACCTTC.

V is TRBV7-2 and J is TRBJ1-2; possible D gene TRBD1, 6 bases. The CDR3 runs 14 residues. With 6 bases removed from V and 6 bases from J, the gap between germline ends came to 17 bases. Germline assignment: CDR1 SGHTA and CDR2 FQGNSA. CDR3: CASRPGQSFDGYTF. The DNA for the CDR3 is TGTGCCAGCAGGCCGGGACAAAGTTTCGATGGCTACACCTTC.

J is TRBJ2-3 and V is TRBV10-3, with D maybe TRBD2 (6 bases). Trimming shortened V by 2 bases and J by 2 bases, and 11 bases separated the two germline ends. Germline assignment: CDR1 ENHRY and CDR2 SYGVKD. The CDR3 consists of 15 residues. The CDR3 DNA reads TGTGCCATCAGTGAGGACGGGAGCGACACAGATACGCAGTATTTT. Translating gives CAISEDGSDTDTQYF.

The CDR3 loop reads CASSLVQGDKAFF. The CDR3, as DNA: TGTGCCAGCAGTTTAGTTCAGGGGGATAAAGCTTTCTTT. The chain combines TRBV28 with TRBJ1-1, with 7 bases that match TRBD1. Germline V gene data show CDR1 as MDHEN and CDR2 as SYDVKM. V shed 2 bases and J 9 bases; nucleotides not matched to a gene: 6. CDR3 length: 13 amino acids. The variable domain in full, completed from reference TRBV28 and TRBJ1-1, reads DVKVTQSSRYLVKRTGEKVFLECVQDMDHENMFWYRQDPGLGLRLIYFSYDVKMKEKGDIPEGYSVSREKKERFSLILESASTNQTSMYLCASSLVQGDKAFFGQGTRLTVV.

V usage is TRBV9 and J usage is TRBJ1-3; no definite D call. The ends were cut back, 0 bases at V and 4 bases at J, with 29 bases in the middle. The CDR3 covers 21 residues. Germline CDR1 SGDLS, CDR2 YYNGEE. The CDR3 DNA reads TGTGCCAGCAGCGTAGCGCCCGAGAGAAGTACGGCTCGAGGCTCCGGAAACACCATATATTTT. Translating it yields CASSVAPERSTARGSGNTIYF.